This paragraph covers one T cell receptor beta chain sequence. It has no known antigen specificity. Per-base quality was not reported, and no clone a single base away is much larger than it. The sample carries other DNA sequences with the same CDR3. This record comes from a study of CD8 T cells in seronegative destructive rheumatoid arthritis (dated by TCRdb to between 2020 and 2021). Broadly, across the study: At the time of sampling, biological drugs were being given to seven out of the eight CND-RA patients. Peripheral CD8+ TCRbeta repertoires were compared between CCP-negative destructive rheumatoid arthritis (CND-RA) patients and newly diagnosed seropositive RA, seronegative RA and healthy controls. The seropositive RA, seronegative RA and healthy control comparison cohorts were obtained from an earlier published TCRbeta dataset rather than being newly sequenced. Overall study results and their limits: After adjustment for age, less diverse and more clonal CD8+ TCRbeta repertoires appeared to be present in CND-RA patients than in other RA subtypes. Across the 117,399 clonotypes tested, no public clonotype enrichment was retained after Benjamini-Hochberg correction. Without diagnostic samples, TCR repertoire differences may partly reflect poor disease control over the years rather than being present at onset. More CMV-reactive and fewer influenza A-reactive CD8+ TCRbeta sequences were observed in CND-RA repertoires than in controls and other RA subtypes. The small size of the CND-RA cohort was acknowledged as a study limitation. CND-RA patients appeared to carry a distinct set of enriched public clonotypes, which the authors read as support for a separate disease subset.

CND-RA patients were negative for the clinical CCP2 antibody test, and joint destruction progressed despite active therapy. Every CND-RA patient showed typical joint destruction in the wrists and ankles and had failed conventional anti-rheumatic therapy. CND-RA patients were sampled not at diagnosis but after long disease histories, which in several cases spanned decades. Each patient provided approximately 46 millilitres of EDTA-anticoagulated peripheral blood. Density gradient separation with Ficoll-Paque PLUS was used to isolate peripheral blood mononuclear cells. Using AutoMACS magnetic bead positive selection, CD8+ cells were isolated from either fresh or cryopreserved PBMCs, and flow cytometry was used to check purity. Nucleospin Tissue or Tissue XS kits were used for genomic DNA extraction, and quantification was performed on a Qubit 2.0 fluorometer. Genomic DNA from CD8+ cells was used for TCRbeta sequencing, which was performed according to the manufacturer's instructions. A genomics technology centre in Finland ran the TCRbeta sequencing, which was done with the immunoSEQ assay. Per the authors' processing: Clonotype tables generated by the immunoSEQ preprocessing pipeline were converted into VDJtools format, and non-productive clonotypes were filtered out. Any sample with fewer than 10,000 reads was excluded, the remaining samples were subsampled to 10,000 reads, and most of the eight CND-RA samples made it through. Shannon-Wiener, Simpson and clonality indices were calculated with the VDJtools CalcDiversityStats function on data subsampled to 10,000 reads. Non-singleton TCRbeta clonotypes were hard-matched, with no mismatches allowed, against VDJdb to infer antigen specificity. Clusters with potentially shared antigen targets were formed by grouping CDR3 sequences that differed by one amino acid (Hamming distance 1). After each group was resampled to six samples, one-sided Fisher's exact tests checked public clonotypes for group enrichment, with the whole procedure repeated ten times. TCRdb's version of the immuneACCESS table is confined to in-frame rearrangements and falls short of the full clone set. An unresolved V gene accounts for under half of the shortfall where checked; the remainder is of unknown origin. V and J calls and clone size are copied from that table; D and trimming were computed from the DNA. The sample table holds 10,000 to 15,000 clones, of which around 83% were seen once. Together, the top ten hold around a quarter of the sample.

From the germline V gene, CDR1 is LGHNT and CDR2 is FRNRAP. Spanning cysteine to valine, the CDR3 consists of 11 amino acids. Only the CDR3 portion is preserved as DNA: 33 bases, with reading frame beginning at the first base. The chain joins TRBV12-5 to TRBJ2-7; the D gene is possibly TRBD2, with 6 bases matching. Sequenced input: CD8+ T cells from blood. This receptor was taken from a woman between 30 and 55 years old with seronegative destructive rheumatoid arthritis. CDR3 reads: CARRAAYEQYV. Here is the DNA: TGCGCTAGGAGGGCGGCATACGAGCAGTACGTC.